This T cell receptor beta chain stems from a study of blood T cell repertoires in COVID-19. Study background: Sites across the United States, Italy and Spain contributed samples from acute and convalescent COVID-19. The analysed material was cDNA or gDNA that came from T cells, B-cell-depleted T cells, or PBMCs.

V gave up 4 bases and J gave up 0 bases; unmatched junction bases: 2. Per germline, CDR1 SNHLY and CDR2 FYNNEI. The CDR3 extends over 18 amino acids. Methods used by the authors: Amplification of reference gene primers provided the estimated nucleated cell counts. Sequencing was performed with immunoSEQ multiplex PCR; in TCRdb, only in-frame clones are kept and a portion is missing. V and J calls and clone size are as listed in that table; D and trimming were resolved from the DNA. The sample contains about 380,000 clones, 70% to 85% of which appear only once. What was sequenced was peripheral blood. The TCR comes from a human donor with acute or convalescent COVID-19. The donor label of this sample is uncertain. V and J are TRBV2 and TRBJ2-6, with 14 bases matching TRBD2. The CDR3 DNA follows: TGTGCCAGCAGTGGGGGACTAGCGGGGGTCTCTGGGGCCAACGTCCTGACTTTC. Its protein is CASSGGLAGVSGANVLTF.